Below, 18 T cell receptor beta chains from the same sample are listed, as sequenced in a study of blood T cells in healthy people across ages. A J-beta primer mix and a sample-barcoded 5' primer were used in a second PCR of about 7 to 12 cycles. TCRdb fed the 5' RACE reads into MiXCR, producing one record per CDR3 protein. Of 1,800,000 or so distinct CDR3 sequences listed, about two fifths are singletons. Sequenced: blood. These TCRs come from a human donor in good health.

The rearrangement links TRBV7-9 to TRBJ2-2, with D perhaps matching TRBD2 (5 bases). The V end was cut by 3 bases, the J end by 1 base, with 15 bases between. The CDR3 covers 17 residues. The V gene's germline CDR1 is SEHNR and CDR2 FQNEAQ (reference sequence). The DNA for the CDR3 is TGTGCCAGCAGCTTTTCCGACGGCGAGGGGAACACCGGGGAGCTGTTTTTT. Translating it yields CASSFSDGEGNTGELFF.

The chain is built from TRBV7-9 and TRBJ1-1; TRBD1 is a possible D gene (5 bases). From germline, CDR1 is SEHNR and CDR2 FQNEAQ (reference sequence). Between the trimmed V and J ends, which lost 1 base and 4 bases, there was a span of 16 bases. The CDR3 is 16 residues long. DNA of the CDR3: TGTGCCAGCAGCTTAGTTAGGGGCCGCGGGATCACTGAAGCTTTCTTT. It encodes CASSLVRGRGITEAFF.

The gene calls are TRBV28 and TRBJ1-1; no clear D. V was shortened by 3 bases and J by 4 bases, with 15 bases between the two germline ends. CDR3 length equals 15 residues. Per the germline V gene, CDR1 is MDHEN and CDR2 is SYDVKM. CDR3 loop: CASSFTRRWSTEAFF. DNA for the CDR3: TGTGCCAGCAGTTTTACCAGGCGATGGAGCACTGAAGCTTTCTTT.

The chain recombines TRBV20-1 with TRBJ2-7; the match to TRBD2 covers 10 bases. V lost 2 bases, J lost 1 base, and 5 bases stayed unmatched. The CDR3 consists of 15 residues. Germline CDR1 is DFQATT and CDR2 is SNEGSKA (reference sequence). Written as DNA, the CDR3 is TGCAGTGCTAGACTTAGCGGGGGGCTATCCTACGAGCAGTACTTC. Residues: CSARLSGGLSYEQYF.

V is TRBV9 and J is TRBJ2-3; D not certain. V lost 0 bases to trimming and J lost 1 base, with 9 bases between them. CDR3 length: 15 residues. Germline V gene data show CDR1 as SGDLS and CDR2 as YYNGEE. The CDR3 loop is CASSVEPYGTDTQYF. As DNA, the CDR3 is TGTGCCAGCAGCGTAGAGCCCTATGGCACAGATACGCAGTATTTT. The whole variable domain, remainder taken from reference TRBV9 and TRBJ2-3, is DSGVTQTPKHLITATGQRVTLRCSPRSGDLSVYWYQQSLDQGLQFLIQYYNGEERAKGNILERFSAQQFPDLHSELNLSSLELGDSALYFCASSVEPYGTDTQYFGPGTRLTVL.

This clonotype was picked up a small number of times. As DNA, the CDR3 is TGCAGCGTTGAACGGTATCCCTATGGCTACACCTTC. This gives the protein CSVERYPYGYTF. The chain recombines TRBV29-1 with TRBJ1-2; D gene uncertain. This CDR3 spans 12 amino acids. The V and J ends lost 2 bases and 4 bases respectively, with 8 bases between them. Per the germline V gene, CDR1 is SQVTM and CDR2 is ANQGSEA.

The chain joins TRBV12-3 or TRBV12-4 to TRBJ2-1; 7 nucleotides line up with TRBD1. With V trimmed by 1 base and J by 7 bases, 7 bases remained unmatched. The CDR3 consists of 15 residues. The CDR3 nucleotides are TGTGCCAGCAGTTTAGAGGGGGCCTTGGGTAATGAGCAGTTCTTC. It encodes CASSLEGALGNEQFF.

The genes are TRBV20-1 and TRBJ2-3; D not resolved. This CDR3 spans 12 amino acids. Germline CDR1 and CDR2: DFQATT and SNEGSKA (reference sequence). Trimming stripped 4 bases from V and 3 bases from J, with 8 bases between. Here the CDR3 DNA reads TGCAGTGCTATTTTCGGGACAGATACGCAGTATTTT. It specifies CSAIFGTDTQYF.

The chain has TRBV5-1 and TRBJ2-3; 7 positions agree with TRBD2. The CDR3 sequence is 15 residues long. Per the germline V gene, CDR1 is SGHRS and CDR2 is YFSETQ. Trimming removed 7 bases from V and 0 bases from J; junction bases left unmatched: 8. CDR3 nucleotide sequence: TGCGCCAGCCGACCCGTCGGGGGGAGCACAGATACGCAGTATTTT. Protein product: CASRPVGGSTDTQYF. The full variable domain, its missing parts supplied by reference TRBV5-1 and TRBJ2-3, is KAGVTQTPRYLIKTRGQQVTLSCSPISGHRSVSWYQQTPGQGLQFLFEYFSETQRNKGNFPGRFSGRQFSNSRSEMNVSTLELGDSALYLCASRPVGGSTDTQYFGPGTRLTVL.

Only one count was recorded for this clonotype. V usage is TRBV4-3 and J usage is TRBJ1-5; D gene ambiguous. The CDR3 runs 15 residues. V gave up 0 bases and J gave up 7 bases, with 13 bases separating them. The germline CDR1 and CDR2 sequences are LGHNA and YSLEER. The CDR3 reads CASSQDSLARQPQHF. CDR3 in DNA: TGCGCCAGCAGCCAAGATAGCTTGGCAAGGCAGCCCCAGCATTTT.

This clonotype was seen just once. The J gene is TRBJ2-5, the V gene TRBV12-3 or TRBV12-4, with 8 positions matching TRBD2. The CDR3 extends over 14 amino acids. V lost 9 bases and J lost 0; bases outside the gene matches: 6. This CDR3 is CASNAGGYQETQYF. The DNA for the CDR3 is TGTGCCAGTAATGCGGGGGGATACCAAGAGACCCAGTACTTC.

This clonotype was detected only a few times. This chain joins TRBV4-3 and TRBJ1-1; D is undetermined. The CDR3 covers 14 residues. Trimming cost V 3 bases and J 3 bases, with 11 bases left between them. Germline V gene lookup returns CDR1 LGHNA and CDR2 YSLEER. CDR3 DNA sequence: TGCGCCAGCAGCCACCTCGGACGTGACACTGAAGCTTTCTTT. Its translation is CASSHLGRDTEAFF.

The V gene is TRBV7-9, the J gene TRBJ1-1; D might be TRBD1 (6 bases). Germline V gives CDR1 SEHNR, CDR2 FQNEAQ (reference sequence). V was cut by 7 bases and J by 6 bases, with 15 bases left in between. The CDR3 loop spans 13 amino acids. CDR3 nucleotide sequence: TGTGCCAGCACCAAAGGGAGGGGGTCTGAAGCTTTCTTT. Protein: CASTKGRGSEAFF.

The chain joins TRBV6-6 to TRBJ1-2, with 7 nucleotides matching TRBD1. The junction had 12 bases not matched to a gene; V was cut back by 4 bases and J by 4 bases. Germline CDR1 is MNHNY and CDR2 is SVGAGI (reference sequence). The CDR3 contains 16 residues. As DNA, the CDR3 is TGTGCCAGCAGTTCCTCTAGACAGGGACTATCCTATGGCTACACCTTC. It encodes CASSSSRQGLSYGYTF.

The rearrangement uses TRBV6-2 or TRBV6-3 and TRBJ2-1; 10 bases match TRBD1. V lost 7 bases to trimming and J lost 5 bases; unmatched junction nucleotides: 2. The CDR3 is 13 amino acids. CDR1 MNHEY and CDR2 SVGEGT come from the germline V gene. Here the CDR3 reads CASIGQGDNEQFF. CDR3 nucleotides: TGTGCCAGCATCGGACAGGGGGACAATGAGCAGTTCTTC.

As DNA, the CDR3 is TGTGCCAGCAGCTCCGTGGGAGGCTACACCTTC. Amino acid sequence: CASSSVGGYTF. The chain employs TRBV7-9 and TRBJ1-2; D unclear. Germline V gene data show CDR1 as SEHNR and CDR2 as FQNEAQ (reference sequence). Trimming cost V 4 bases and J 8 bases, with 8 bases left between them. The CDR3 has 11 amino acids.

The V call is TRBV20-1, the J call TRBJ2-5; D unclear. The germline V gene encodes CDR1 DFQATT and CDR2 SNEGSKA (reference sequence). The length of the CDR3 is 12 residues. V was shortened by 1 base and J by 5 bases, with 8 bases between the two germline ends. The CDR3 sequence is CSARGVGETQYF. The CDR3 nucleotides are TGCAGTGCTAGAGGGGTGGGCGAGACCCAGTACTTC.

The V and J genes are TRBV6-6 and TRBJ1-2; weak D call: TRBD1 (6 bases). The germline V and J ends were trimmed by 4 bases and 8 bases, with 14 bases remaining between them. Germline lookup yields CDR1 MNHNY and CDR2 SVGAGI (reference sequence). The length of the CDR3 is 13 residues. The CDR3 reads CASSSRTEEGYTF. CDR3 nucleotides: TGTGCCAGCAGTTCCCGGACAGAGGAGGGCTACACCTTC.